The 13 T cell receptor beta chains below come from one sample, sequenced in a study of technical replicates of blood from a handful of donors. Data came from immunoSEQ multiplex PCR; TCRdb stores just in-frame clones and leaves some out. The profile shows approximately 52,000 clones, more than 85% of them singletons. The sequencing sample was made of PBMCs. These receptors came from a human donor in good health. Some clones in this sample may be carry-over from other donors' samples.

The J gene is TRBJ2-5, the V gene TRBV4-1, with D hard to call. Germline V gene sequence: CDR1 MGHRA, CDR2 YSYEKL. Between the trimmed V and J ends, which lost 0 bases and 7 bases, there was a span of 9 bases. The CDR3 sequence is 13 residues long. As DNA, the CDR3 is TGCGCCAGCAGCCAAGATCGTCCGGGGACCCAGTACTTC. Protein sequence: CASSQDRPGTQYF.

The chain links TRBV4-1 to TRBJ1-1, with 10 bases that match TRBD1. Germline CDR1 reads MGHRA; CDR2 reads YSYEKL. The junction had 2 bases not matched to a gene; V was cut back by 0 bases and J by 1 base. The CDR3 is 16 amino acids. The CDR3 DNA sequence: TGCGCCAGCAGCCAAGAGACAGGGGGCTGGAACACTGAAGCTTTCTTT. This gives the protein CASSQETGGWNTEAFF.

The genes are TRBV27 and TRBJ1-2; maybe TRBD1 (5 bases). Between the trimmed V and J ends, which lost 1 base and 2 bases, there was a span of 11 bases. Germline V lookup: CDR1 MNHEY, CDR2 SMNVEV (reference sequence). The CDR3 length is 15 residues. The CDR3 sequence: CASSLLGTYNYGYTF. In DNA form, the CDR3 reads TGTGCCAGCAGTTTATTGGGGACTTACAACTATGGCTACACCTTC.

The chain links TRBV7-4 to TRBJ1-5; no clear D. CDR1 is SGHVT and CDR2 is SQSDAQ in the germline V gene. The ends were cut back, 1 base at V and 9 bases at J, with 10 bases in the middle. This CDR3 is 13 amino acids long. CDR3 residues: CASSLDLPRPQHF. Here the CDR3 DNA reads TGTGCCAGCAGCTTAGATCTCCCGCGGCCCCAGCATTTT.

The V and J genes are TRBV5-6 and TRBJ2-7, with 7 positions matching TRBD2. J lost 5 bases, V lost 3 bases, and 2 bases had no gene match. From germline, CDR1 is SGHDT and CDR2 YYEEEE. This CDR3 comprises 12 residues. DNA for the CDR3: TGTGCCAGCAGCTGGGGGAGGGACGAGCAGTACTTC. Amino acid sequence: CASSWGRDEQYF.

The chain carries TRBV4-2 and TRBJ1-4; D possibly corresponds to TRBD1 (5 bases). V lost 1 base to trimming and J lost 5 bases, with 8 bases between them. Germline lookup yields CDR1 LGHNA and CDR2 YNFKEQ. The CDR3 loop spans 14 amino acids. In DNA form, the CDR3 reads TGTGCCAGCAGCCAAGGTCAGGGAAATGAAAAACTGTTTTTT. It yields the protein CASSQGQGNEKLFF.

The chain employs TRBV19 and TRBJ1-2; D is unresolved. Between the trimmed V and J ends, which lost 1 base and 0 bases, there was a span of 9 bases. Germline V CDR1 and CDR2: LNHDA, SQIVND (reference sequence). The CDR3 sequence is 15 residues long. The CDR3 DNA reads TGTGCCAGTAGTATAGGACAAACAGCTAACTATGGCTACACCTTC. Protein product: CASSIGQTANYGYTF.

V is TRBV4-3 and J is TRBJ1-2; weak D call: TRBD1 (5 bases). Trimming took off 0 bases at V and 1 base at J, with 6 bases between the two ends. This CDR3 region has 14 residues. Per the germline V gene, CDR1 is LGHNA and CDR2 is YSLEER. The CDR3 is CASSQEGGNYGYTF. For the CDR3, the DNA is TGCGCCAGCAGCCAAGAGGGGGGTAACTATGGCTACACCTTC.

The chain carries TRBV19 and TRBJ1-2; the match to TRBD1 covers 7 bases. The CDR3 length is 18 residues. The germline V gene has CDR1 LNHDA and CDR2 SQIVND (reference sequence). The trim removed 5 bases at V and 4 bases at J, leaving 19 bases unmatched. The CDR3 reads CASSRPFAQGGILYGYTF. The CDR3 DNA follows: TGTGCCAGTAGTCGCCCTTTCGCTCAGGGGGGAATCCTCTATGGCTACACCTTC. The full variable domain, rest sourced from reference TRBV19 and TRBJ1-2, is DGGITQSPKYLFRKEGQNVTLSCEQNLNHDAMYWYRQDPGQGLRLIYYSQIVNDFQKGDIAEGYSVSREKKESFPLTVTSAQKNPTAFYLCASSRPFAQGGILYGYTFGSGTRLTVV.

This clone is judged medium-sized. The chain recombines TRBV28 with TRBJ1-1, with no clear D. There are 11 residues in the CDR3. CDR1 is MDHEN, CDR2 SYDVKM, per germline. Trimming stripped 8 bases from V and 2 bases from J, with 6 bases between. The CDR3: CASCDNTEAFF. The CDR3 DNA follows: TGTGCCAGCTGCGATAACACTGAAGCTTTCTTT.

This clone was observed once. The chain couples TRBV2 to TRBJ1-2; no clear D. The CDR3 has 13 amino acids. Germline-derived CDR1 and CDR2 are SNHLY and FYNNEI. The V end lost 7 bases, the J end lost 7 bases, and 16 bases lay between the germline ends. Written as DNA, the CDR3 is TGTGCCAGCACTGGGCAGAGATTGAGTGGCTACACCTTC. It is translated as CASTGQRLSGYTF.

The chain links TRBV9 to TRBJ2-2; TRBD2 is a possible D gene (6 bases). The CDR3 has 16 amino acids. CDR1 and CDR2 (germline): SGDLS, YYNGEE. V was shortened by 1 base and J by 4 bases, with 14 bases between the two germline ends. CDR3 protein: CASSVLGGGTTGELFF. CDR3 in DNA: TGTGCCAGCAGCGTATTGGGGGGAGGAACCACCGGGGAGCTGTTTTTT.

The chain has TRBV5-1 and TRBJ2-2; D is perhaps TRBD2 (7 bases). The CDR3 spans 14 residues. Trimming pared 5 bases from V and 2 bases from J, leaving 10 bases between. Germline CDR1 is SGHRS and CDR2 is YFSETQ. This CDR3 is CASRAGHNTGELFF. CDR3 nucleotides: TGCGCCAGCAGAGCGGGACACAACACCGGGGAGCTGTTTTTT.